This T cell receptor beta chain was identified in a study of shared clonotypes between healthy human individuals (dated by TCRdb to about 2020). Study-level background: A few men and a couple of women, aged 18 to 49 years, made up the cohort. Between about 0.8 and 9 billion PBMCs per donor were obtained by leukapheresis. For each donor, three plates each were used for CD4 naive and CD4 memory, two plates were used for CD8 naive, and one plate was used for CD8 memory. To estimate repertoire size and how much clonotype sharing occurs between individuals, the study deeply sequenced the blood TCR repertoires of about five healthy adults. To increase sequencing depth and limit assay-specific biases, different laboratories used diverse techniques to prepare libraries and sequence TCR repertoires. Study-level results and caveats: The small number of donors limited the genetic and exposure-history diversity represented. Compared with non-shared clonotypes, the clonotypes found in all four sorted-subset donors had higher generation probabilities. Sampling was limited to blood, and TCR repertoires in tissue likely differ from TCR repertoires in blood. Larger estimated clonotype richness was generally found for naive subsets than for memory subsets. Rarefaction of sorted-subset datasets indicated incomplete sequencing despite the large sequencing depth. Pairwise subsampling led to the expectation that sequencing depth would affect the degree of clonotype sharing among donors. About 5% of naive CD4, 3.5% of naive CD8, about 2.5% of memory CD4, and 0.4% of memory CD8 clonotypes were shared across a few donors.

Using the deep immunoSEQ assay, multiplex PCR amplified TCR CDR3 regions from genomic DNA. Genomic DNA extracted from each cell subset was distributed evenly over all wells of several immunoSEQ 96-well plates, and each plate served as one replicate. For sorted subsets, around 200 ng genomic DNA, equal to 25,000 to 35,000 T cell genomes, was loaded into each replicate PCR. The purified libraries were quantified using a Qubit 3.0 fluorometer, sized with a Bioanalyzer 2100, and then quantified again using the KAPA Library Quantification kit. Every immunoSEQ 96-well plate was sequenced on a dedicated single-read 150-cycle Illumina NextSeq 550 flow cell. Regarding the original processing steps: Because only junctional sequences without quality scores were contained in the immunoSEQ output, filtering matching that applied to full-length reads could not be performed. Sequences were annotated with PyIR, a Python wrapper for IgBLAST v1.9, and V/J genes and CDR3 were assigned using IMGT germline references. Reads were filtered out if the reads had weak V/J assignments (E-value above 1e-6), no CDR3, stop codons, out-of-frame junctions, or ambiguous translated residues. A V3J clonotype was defined by an identical inferred V gene, J gene, and CDR3 amino acid sequence. Percentage overlap between repertoires was calculated by dividing the number of shared unique clonotypes by the size of the smaller repertoire. RTK rarefaction, the Chao1 estimator, and Recon v2.1 estimates of unobserved clonotypes were used to assess repertoire richness. Generation probabilities for all TCRbeta clonotypes obtained by the gDNA method from a handful of donors were computed using OLGA. The table was pulled from immuneACCESS by TCRdb, which kept in-frame rearrangements only. Such tables lose some clones; where checked, under half of the loss comes from unresolved V genes, and the rest has no known cause. V, J and clone size were drawn from that table, and D and trimming were deduced from the DNA. Counted in this sample were some 1.4 million clones; 95% to 97% of them appeared once. Of the sample, over 1% falls within the top ten clones.

From V the trimming removes 4 bases and from J it removes 0 bases, while the gene matches leave 12 bases of the junction unaccounted for. The CDR3 numbers 18 residues from cysteine through phenylalanine. Left in the record is the CDR3 DNA by itself, 54 bases read in frame from the first base. The CDR1 and CDR2 encoded by the germline V gene are SQVTM and ANQGSEA. Note on this clone: Its cognate antigen has yet to be identified. Within one base of it there is no much larger clone, and no base qualities were kept.

The donors were healthy, HIV-negative adults with no recently reported acute infections or vaccinations. Every donor was a Caucasian adult residing in Nashville, Tennessee, USA. Magnetic negative selection was used to enrich CD4+ T cells, after which naive cells were positively selected on CD45RA and the negative fraction became the memory subset. Blood was obtained by leukapheresis, after which PBMCs were separated by Ficoll-Histopaque density gradient centrifugation and cryopreserved in liquid nitrogen vapor phase. Analytical flow cytometry was used to check the purity and quantity of every magnetically sorted T cell population. Genomic DNA was isolated from each sorted fraction and quantified by UV absorbance on a Nanodrop 2000c.

Recombination linked TRBV29-1 to TRBJ1-3; TRBD1 fits 10 bases in the junction. Sequencing was carried out using naive CD4+ T cells sorted from blood. This specimen's cell subset or site label, per the study, means: CD45RA+ positively selected. The sequence came from a man aged 25 to 45 in good health. The CDR3 amino acid sequence is: CSVAPGQGYFHSGNTIYF. The nucleotides are TGCAGCGTTGCCCCGGGACAGGGGTACTTCCACTCTGGAAACACCATATATTTT.